This T cell receptor beta chain was profiled in a study of radiotherapy plus CTLA-4 blockade in lung cancer. Clones were read by immunoSEQ multiplex PCR, and TCRdb kept only the in-frame ones, dropping some. The sample has about 49,000 clones; around 83% are singletons. The sequence was obtained from a human donor with non-small cell lung cancer whose response to radiotherapy plus ipilimumab could not be evaluated. The material sequenced was peripheral blood, taken from a patient treated with radiotherapy plus ipilimumab.

CDR3 nucleotides: TGCGCCAGCAGCACTCGACCGGGGAACAATGAGCAGTTCTTC. Encoded protein: CASSTRPGNNEQFF. The V call is TRBV5-1, the J call TRBJ2-1; tentatively, D is TRBD2 (5 bases). Germline V CDR1 and CDR2: SGHRS, YFSETQ. The CDR3 runs 14 residues. V lost 4 bases and J lost 5, with 13 bases in between.